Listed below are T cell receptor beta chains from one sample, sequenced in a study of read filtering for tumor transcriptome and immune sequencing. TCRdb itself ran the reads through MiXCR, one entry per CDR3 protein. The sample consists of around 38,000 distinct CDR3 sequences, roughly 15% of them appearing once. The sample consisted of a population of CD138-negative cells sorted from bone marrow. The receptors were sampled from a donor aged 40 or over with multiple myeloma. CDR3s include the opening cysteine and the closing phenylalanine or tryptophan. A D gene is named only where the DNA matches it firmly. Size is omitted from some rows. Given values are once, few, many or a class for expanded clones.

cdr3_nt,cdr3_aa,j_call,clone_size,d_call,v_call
TGTGCCAGCTCACCCCAGGCGGACAGGCAAGAGACCCAGTACTTC,CASSPQADRQETQYF,TRBJ2-5,many,TRBD1,TRBV18
TGCAGTGCTGGCAAACCCTCAGGGGAATACGAGCAGTACTTC,CSAGKPSGEYEQYF,TRBJ2-7,-,-,TRBV20-1
TGTGCCAGCAGCTCTAGCGGGATCGCGGTGACCCAGTACTTC,CASSSSGIAVTQYF,TRBJ2-5,many,TRBD2,TRBV7-2
TGTGCCAGCAGCCCCCGGGGGACTAGCGCAGAGACCCAGTACTTC,CASSPRGTSAETQYF,TRBJ2-5,few,TRBD2,TRBV4-2
TGTGCCAGCAGCCAAACCCCCGCAGCCCTGGGGAACTATGGCTACACCTTC,CASSQTPAALGNYGYTF,TRBJ1-2,many,-,TRBV6-6
TGTGCCAGCAGCTTAAATCACAGGGGATCCTACAATGAGCAGTTCTTC,CASSLNHRGSYNEQFF,TRBJ2-1,many,TRBD1,TRBV11-2
TGTGCCAGCAGTTTAGGACTAGCGGAAGACAATGAGCAGTTCTTC,CASSLGLAEDNEQFF,TRBJ2-1,many,TRBD2,TRBV28
TGTGCCAGCACCCTGGCCTCCACTAGCGGTTCCTCCCAGTACTTC,CASTLASTSGSSQYF,TRBJ2-5,many,TRBD2,TRBV12-3/TRBV12-4
TGCAGTGCTAGAGATAAGGGGGTGACTAATGAGAAACTGTTTTTT,CSARDKGVTNEKLFF,TRBJ1-4,-,-,TRBV20-1
TGCGCCAGCAGCTTGGCCTTAGGACTAGCGGGAGGCTCCTCTGGGGCCAACGTCCTGACTTTC,CASSLALGLAGGSSGANVLTF,TRBJ2-6,many,TRBD2,TRBV5-1
TGCAGCGTTGAAATGAGGGGCCCCCTCTCTGGGGCCAACGTCCTGACTTTC,CSVEMRGPLSGANVLTF,TRBJ2-6,-,-,TRBV29-1
TGTGCCAGCTGTAATGAGGTTGATGAGCAGTTCTTC,CASCNEVDEQFF,TRBJ2-1,-,-,TRBV28
TGCAGCGTGGAAGCGGGTGTGGCAGATACGCAGTATTTT,CSVEAGVADTQYF,TRBJ2-3,many,-,TRBV29-1
TGTGCCAGCTCCCGTCCCGGGGCAGCTAACTATGGCTACACCTTC,CASSRPGAANYGYTF,TRBJ1-2,-,-,TRBV18
TGCAGCGTTGAAGGTTCTAGTCCCTCCGAGCAGTACTTC,CSVEGSSPSEQYF,TRBJ2-7,many,-,TRBV29-1
TGTGCCAGCAGCTTAGGTCCTTCTAGCGGGAGGTACAATGAGCAGTTCTTC,CASSLGPSSGRYNEQFF,TRBJ2-1,many,TRBD2,TRBV11-2
TGTGCCAGCAGCTTGGACGTAAGGTCTTACAATGAGCAGTTCTTC,CASSLDVRSYNEQFF,TRBJ2-1,many,-,TRBV5-4
TGTGCCAGTAGTCCGGGGACCGGTAGCAATCAGCCCCAGCATTTT,CASSPGTGSNQPQHF,TRBJ1-5,few,-,TRBV19
TGCAGTGCTAGAGCCGGGACTAGCTCGCCTGAGCAGTTCTTC,CSARAGTSSPEQFF,TRBJ2-1,many,TRBD2,TRBV20-1
TGTGCCAGCAGCTTCCAAGACAGGTTGGGTCCCGGGGAGCTGTTTTTT,CASSFQDRLGPGELFF,TRBJ2-2,many,-,TRBV7-8
TGTGCCAGCAGCTCGGGACTAGCGGTTCTCTACAATGAGCAGTTCTTC,CASSSGLAVLYNEQFF,TRBJ2-1,many,TRBD2,TRBV7-2
TGCAGCGCCCGGCCTCAGAGGGGTCTAGATACGCAGTATTTT,CSARPQRGLDTQYF,TRBJ2-3,many,-,TRBV29-1
TGCAGTGCTGACCCGCCCGGGACAGGGGGTTCGCAGTACTTC,CSADPPGTGGSQYF,TRBJ2-7,-,TRBD1,TRBV20-1
TGCAGTGCTCACGGGGCGGGAGGACTCAGTGAGCAGTTCTTC,CSAHGAGGLSEQFF,TRBJ2-1,many,TRBD2,TRBV20-1